This TCR beta chain derives from a study of patients and donors after allogeneic stem cell transplantation. TCRdb recomputed calls from the RT-PCR reads with MiXCR, one row per CDR3 protein. The table lists 200,000 to 250,000 distinct CDR3 sequences, 13% to 15% of them singletons, with 11% in the top ten. Germline V gene data show CDR1 as MGHRA and CDR2 as YSYEKL. The V end was cut by 0 bases, the J end by 5 bases, with 13 bases between. The CDR3 has 16 amino acids. This clonotype was obtained from a human donor who was either an allogeneic HSCT recipient or a stem cell or donor lymphocyte infusion donor (not recorded which). It is not recorded whose cells these are; they may come from a transplant donor. The chain is built from TRBV4-1 and TRBJ1-4; D is undetermined. Material: blood, either unsorted or a sorted T cell fraction (not recorded which). The CDR3 nucleotides are TGCGCCAGCAGCCAAGACCCTGGGATGGTAAATGAAAAACTGTTTTTT. The encoded protein is CASSQDPGMVNEKLFF.